The 4 T cell receptor beta chains in this list originate from one sample, sequenced in a study of shared clonotypes between healthy human individuals. The table came from immunoSEQ multiplex PCR; TCRdb's copy has only in-frame clones and leaves some out. The table lists fewer than 1.4 million clones, about 80% of them singletons, with roughly 0.61% in the top ten. The source material was memory CD4+ T cells from PBMCs. Subset given: CD45RA-negative fraction. All receptors come from a man between 18 and 29 years old in good health. Some clones in this sample may be carry-over from other donors' samples.

J is TRBJ1-4 and V is TRBV18; TRBD1 is a possible D gene (6 bases). Trimming removed 1 base from V and 2 bases from J, with 14 bases in between. The CDR3 spans 17 residues. Germline V gene data show CDR1 as KGHSH and CDR2 as LQKENI. The CDR3 DNA is TGTGCCAGCTCACCACAAGGGGGAGCAGGGACTAATGAAAAACTGTTTTTT. Amino acids: CASSPQGGAGTNEKLFF.

In its sample, this clone was seen a few times. This sequence joins TRBV7-9 and TRBJ2-7; D is possibly TRBD1 (6 bases). V was cut by 5 bases and J by 3 bases, with 20 bases left in between. Per the germline V gene, CDR1 is SEHNR and CDR2 is FQNEAQ (reference sequence). The CDR3 is 16 residues long. The CDR3: CASSRGAGVAVYEQYF. CDR3 coding DNA: TGTGCCAGCAGCCGTGGGGCAGGGGTCGCCGTCTACGAGCAGTACTTC. Using reference TRBV7-9 and TRBJ2-7 for the parts outside the CDR3, the full variable domain is DTGVSQNPRHKITKRGQNVTFRCDPISEHNRLYWYRQTLGQGPEFLTYFQNEAQLEKSRLLSDRFSAERPKGSFSTLEIQRTEQGDSAMYLCASSRGAGVAVYEQYFGPGTRLTVT.

This clone appeared a single time. The chain combines TRBV5-1 with TRBJ2-3; a weak D match, TRBD1 (6 bases). The V and J ends lost 4 bases and 1 base respectively, with 10 bases between them. In germline, CDR1 is SGHRS, CDR2 YFSETQ. This CDR3 region has 14 residues. DNA for the CDR3: TGCGCCAGCAGCCCGAAGGGGGGCACAGATACGCAGTATTTT. Amino acids: CASSPKGGTDTQYF.

This sequence joins TRBV5-1 and TRBJ2-2; unclear D gene. Germline V gene lookup returns CDR1 SGHRS and CDR2 YFSETQ. V gave up 6 bases and J gave up 5 bases, with 17 bases separating them. This CDR3 region has 15 residues. The CDR3 sequence: CASNVGTAFTGELFF. The CDR3 coding sequence is TGCGCCAGCAACGTGGGAACTGCTTTTACCGGGGAGCTGTTTTTT.